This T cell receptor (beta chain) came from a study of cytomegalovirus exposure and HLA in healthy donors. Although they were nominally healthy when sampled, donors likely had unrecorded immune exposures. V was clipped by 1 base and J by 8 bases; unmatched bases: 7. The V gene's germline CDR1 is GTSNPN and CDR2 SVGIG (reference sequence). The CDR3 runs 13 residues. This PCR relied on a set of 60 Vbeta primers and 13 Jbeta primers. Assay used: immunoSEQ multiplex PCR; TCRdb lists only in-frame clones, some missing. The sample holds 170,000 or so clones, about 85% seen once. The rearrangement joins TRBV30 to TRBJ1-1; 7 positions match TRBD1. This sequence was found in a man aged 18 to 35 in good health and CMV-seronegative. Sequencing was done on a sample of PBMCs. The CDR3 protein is CAWSARLDREAFF. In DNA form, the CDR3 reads TGTGCCTGGAGTGCCCGACTGGACAGGGAAGCTTTCTTT.